This is a list of T cell receptor beta chains from one sample in a study of sequential checkpoint blockade in melanoma. Clones were read by immunoSEQ multiplex PCR, and TCRdb kept only the in-frame ones, dropping some. Of fewer than 25,000 clones listed, 55% to 70% are singletons. Sequenced material: CD8+ T cells sorted from blood (inferred from file names), taken from a patient given nivolumab and ipilimumab in sequence. All receptors come from a human donor with melanoma. Both conserved end residues are part of each CDR3. A D gene is named only where the DNA matches it firmly. Clone size is shown for a subset of rows, as once, few, many or a class of expanded clone.

d_call: TRBD1; j_call: TRBJ2-5; v_call: TRBV29-1; clone_size: NA; cdr3_aa: CSVVGDSQETQYF; cdr3_nt: TGCAGCGTTGTGGGGGACAGCCAAGAGACCCAGTACTTC
d_call: NA; j_call: TRBJ1-6; v_call: TRBV9; clone_size: NA; cdr3_aa: CASSVLGGSPLHF; cdr3_nt: TGTGCCAGCAGCGTACTAGGGGGTTCACCCCTCCACTTT
d_call: NA; j_call: TRBJ2-1; v_call: TRBV9; clone_size: NA; cdr3_aa: CASGGGGVHNEQFF; cdr3_nt: TGTGCCAGCGGCGGGGGCGGCGTCCACAATGAGCAGTTCTTC
d_call: TRBD1; j_call: TRBJ2-4; v_call: TRBV15; clone_size: NA; cdr3_aa: CATSRSRGLNIQYF; cdr3_nt: TGTGCCACCAGCAGATCGAGGGGGCTGAACATTCAGTACTTC
d_call: TRBD2; j_call: TRBJ2-7; v_call: TRBV4-1; clone_size: NA; cdr3_aa: CASSQGSRGGIYEQYF; cdr3_nt: TGCGCCAGCAGCCAAGGCTCTCGGGGGGGTATCTACGAGCAGTACTTC
d_call: TRBD2; j_call: TRBJ2-3; v_call: TRBV6-4; clone_size: few; cdr3_aa: CASSGTGGGDTQYF; cdr3_nt: TGTGCCAGCAGCGGTACGGGGGGAGGAGATACGCAGTATTTT
d_call: NA; j_call: TRBJ2-3; v_call: TRBV9; clone_size: NA; cdr3_aa: CASSVAGQGQDTQYF; cdr3_nt: TGTGCCAGCAGCGTAGCTGGGCAGGGCCAAGATACGCAGTATTTT
d_call: NA; j_call: TRBJ1-1; v_call: TRBV4-2; clone_size: few; cdr3_aa: CASSPPRGGNTEAFF; cdr3_nt: TGTGCCAGCAGCCCCCCCCGCGGGGGGAACACTGAAGCTTTCTTT
d_call: NA; j_call: TRBJ2-7; v_call: TRBV5-1; clone_size: NA; cdr3_aa: CASSLSTGTNGEQYF; cdr3_nt: TGCGCCAGCAGCTTGTCGACAGGTACTAATGGCGAGCAGTACTTC
d_call: NA; j_call: TRBJ1-1; v_call: TRBV4-2; clone_size: NA; cdr3_aa: CASSLVATEAFF; cdr3_nt: TGTGCCAGCAGCTTGGTGGCAACTGAAGCTTTCTTT
d_call: NA; j_call: TRBJ2-1; v_call: TRBV7-6; clone_size: NA; cdr3_aa: CASSPQGYNEQFF; cdr3_nt: TGTGCCAGCAGCCCGCAGGGCTACAATGAGCAGTTCTTC
d_call: NA; j_call: TRBJ2-3; v_call: TRBV2; clone_size: NA; cdr3_aa: CASSPPGKGLTDTQYF; cdr3_nt: TGTGCCAGCAGCCCGCCGGGGAAGGGACTCACAGATACGCAGTATTTT
d_call: NA; j_call: TRBJ2-3; v_call: TRBV15; clone_size: NA; cdr3_aa: CATSGGGTLTDTQYF; cdr3_nt: TGTGCCACCAGCGGAGGAGGGACTCTCACAGATACGCAGTATTTT
d_call: NA; j_call: TRBJ1-4; v_call: TRBV25-1; clone_size: NA; cdr3_aa: CASSEGGRRLNEKLFF; cdr3_nt: TGTGCCAGCAGTGAGGGAGGACGGAGGCTAAATGAAAAACTGTTTTTT
d_call: NA; j_call: TRBJ2-7; v_call: TRBV5-6; clone_size: NA; cdr3_aa: CASSSLWSPPYEQYF; cdr3_nt: TGTGCCAGCAGCTCCCTTTGGAGTCCCCCCTACGAGCAGTACTTC
d_call: TRBD1; j_call: TRBJ2-7; v_call: TRBV7-9; clone_size: few; cdr3_aa: CASSLLQGTLSYEQYF; cdr3_nt: TGTGCCAGCAGCTTACTACAGGGGACCCTCTCCTACGAGCAGTACTTC
d_call: TRBD1; j_call: TRBJ1-2; v_call: TRBV13; clone_size: few; cdr3_aa: CASSLSAGGDYGYTF; cdr3_nt: TGTGCCAGCAGCTTATCCGCAGGGGGCGACTATGGCTACACCTTC
d_call: NA; j_call: TRBJ1-1; v_call: TRBV5-8; clone_size: once; cdr3_aa: CASEFGGGSEAFF; cdr3_nt: TGTGCCAGCGAATTTGGGGGAGGTTCTGAAGCTTTCTTT
d_call: NA; j_call: TRBJ2-1; v_call: TRBV6-6; clone_size: NA; cdr3_aa: CASNLQESSYNEQFF; cdr3_nt: TGTGCCAGCAACCTACAGGAGAGCTCCTACAATGAGCAGTTCTTC
d_call: TRBD1; j_call: TRBJ2-7; v_call: TRBV4-1; clone_size: NA; cdr3_aa: CASSQVTGGSYEQYF; cdr3_nt: TGCGCCAGCAGCCAAGTAACAGGGGGTTCCTACGAGCAGTACTTC
d_call: NA; j_call: TRBJ1-5; v_call: TRBV7-9; clone_size: NA; cdr3_aa: CASSPVSNQPQHF; cdr3_nt: TGTGCCAGCAGCCCCGTTAGCAATCAGCCCCAGCATTTT
d_call: TRBD2; j_call: TRBJ2-3; v_call: TRBV29-1; clone_size: NA; cdr3_aa: CSVSGGGISTDTQYF; cdr3_nt: TGCAGCGTTAGCGGGGGGGGTATTAGCACAGATACGCAGTATTTT
d_call: NA; j_call: TRBJ1-5; v_call: TRBV5-8; clone_size: NA; cdr3_aa: CASSSLLQPQHF; cdr3_nt: TGTGCCAGCAGCTCCTTACTTCAGCCCCAGCATTTT
d_call: NA; j_call: TRBJ1-5; v_call: TRBV4-1; clone_size: NA; cdr3_aa: CASSQGNLNQPQHF; cdr3_nt: TGCGCCAGCAGCCAAGGTAATCTAAATCAGCCCCAGCATTTT
d_call: NA; j_call: TRBJ2-3; v_call: TRBV9; clone_size: NA; cdr3_aa: CASSVDQGGFTSQYF; cdr3_nt: TGTGCCAGCAGCGTAGATCAGGGTGGATTTACCTCGCAGTATTTT
d_call: TRBD2; j_call: TRBJ2-2; v_call: TRBV7-9; clone_size: NA; cdr3_aa: CASGRANTGELFF; cdr3_nt: TGTGCCAGCGGGAGGGCGAACACCGGGGAGCTGTTTTTT
d_call: TRBD2; j_call: TRBJ2-3; v_call: TRBV28; clone_size: NA; cdr3_aa: CASSSSGTSTDTQYF; cdr3_nt: TGTGCCAGCAGTTCGAGCGGGACTAGCACAGATACGCAGTATTTT
d_call: NA; j_call: TRBJ1-2; v_call: TRBV9; clone_size: NA; cdr3_aa: CASSVGQGIYGYTF; cdr3_nt: TGTGCCAGCAGCGTAGGTCAGGGTATCTATGGCTACACCTTC